The 2 T cell receptor beta chains below were found in one sample sequenced in a study of T-cell memory formation after mild COVID-19. TCRdb fed the 5' RACE reads into MiXCR, producing one record per CDR3 protein. The table lists 500,000 to 650,000 distinct CDR3 sequences, about 20% of them singletons. Sequences were obtained from PBMCs or a T cell subset sorted from them (not recorded which). These receptors were obtained from an adult woman who had mild COVID-19 (a few samples of this study predate the infection). Cell type and time point are not known.

This chain links TRBV12-3 or TRBV12-4 with TRBJ2-2, with 7 bases aligning to TRBD2. The CDR3 has 18 residues. Trimming removed 6 bases from V and 5 bases from J; junction bases left unmatched: 18. DNA of the CDR3: TGTGCCAGCAGCCCCCGACCTCTAGCGGTGATGGTTACCGGGGAGCTGTTTTTT. This encodes CASSPRPLAVMVTGELFF.

This clonotype was seen many times. The chain uses TRBV12-3 or TRBV12-4 and TRBJ2-7; the match to TRBD2 covers 10 bases. Losses at the gene ends were 3 bases for V and 3 bases for J; bases not matched to a gene: 14. The CDR3 consists of 18 residues. CDR3 in amino acids: CASSLGLAGATRVYEQYF. CDR3 sequence (DNA): TGTGCCAGCAGTTTGGGGCTAGCGGGAGCTACCAGAGTCTACGAGCAGTACTTC.